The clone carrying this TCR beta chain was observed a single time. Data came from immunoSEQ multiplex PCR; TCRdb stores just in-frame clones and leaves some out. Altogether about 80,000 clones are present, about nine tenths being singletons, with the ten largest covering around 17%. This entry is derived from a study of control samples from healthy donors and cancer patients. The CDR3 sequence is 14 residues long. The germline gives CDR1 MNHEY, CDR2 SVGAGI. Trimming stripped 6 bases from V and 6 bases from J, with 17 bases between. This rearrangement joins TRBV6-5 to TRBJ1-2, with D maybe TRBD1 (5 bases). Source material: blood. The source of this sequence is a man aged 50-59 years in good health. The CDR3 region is CASSPNPGANGYTF. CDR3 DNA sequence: TGTGCCAGCAGCCCCAACCCCGGGGCCAATGGCTACACCTTC.